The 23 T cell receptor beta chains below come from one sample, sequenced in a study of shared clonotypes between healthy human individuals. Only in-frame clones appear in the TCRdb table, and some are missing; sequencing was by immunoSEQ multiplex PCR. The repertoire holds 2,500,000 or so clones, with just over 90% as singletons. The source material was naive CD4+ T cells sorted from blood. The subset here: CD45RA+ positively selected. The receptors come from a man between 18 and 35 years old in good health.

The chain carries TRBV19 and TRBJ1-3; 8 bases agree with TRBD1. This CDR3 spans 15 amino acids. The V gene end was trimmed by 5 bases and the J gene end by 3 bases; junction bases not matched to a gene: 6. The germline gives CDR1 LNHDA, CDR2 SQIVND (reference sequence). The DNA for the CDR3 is TGTGCCAGTAGTCAACAGGGGACAGGTGGAAACACCATATATTTT. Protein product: CASSQQGTGGNTIYF.

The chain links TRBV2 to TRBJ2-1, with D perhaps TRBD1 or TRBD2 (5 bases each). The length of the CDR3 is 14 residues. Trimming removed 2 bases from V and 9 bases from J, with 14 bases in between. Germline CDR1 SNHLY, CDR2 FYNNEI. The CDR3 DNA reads TGTGCCAGCAGTGAATTTAGCCGGGGCGGTGAGCAGTTCTTC. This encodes CASSEFSRGGEQFF.

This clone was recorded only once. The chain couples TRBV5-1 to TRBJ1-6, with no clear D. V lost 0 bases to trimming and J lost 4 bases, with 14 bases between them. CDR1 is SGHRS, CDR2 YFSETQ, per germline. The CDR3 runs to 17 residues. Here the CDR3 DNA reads TGCGCCAGCAGCTTGGCCCAGGCAGGAGGATATAATTCACCCCTCCACTTT. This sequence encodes CASSLAQAGGYNSPLHF.

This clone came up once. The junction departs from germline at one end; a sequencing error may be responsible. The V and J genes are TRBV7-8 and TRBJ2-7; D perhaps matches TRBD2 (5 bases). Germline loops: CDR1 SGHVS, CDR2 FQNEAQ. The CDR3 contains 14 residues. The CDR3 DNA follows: TGTGCCAGCAGCATGAGGGCCCCATCCTCCGAGCAGTACTTC. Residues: CASSMRAPSSEQYF. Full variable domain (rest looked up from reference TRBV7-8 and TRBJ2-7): GAGVSQSPRYKVAKRGQDVALRCDPISGHVSLFWYQQALGQGPEFLTYFQNEAQLDKSGLPSDRFFAERPEGSVSTLKIQRTQQEDSAVYLCASSMRAPSSEQYFGPGTRLTVT.

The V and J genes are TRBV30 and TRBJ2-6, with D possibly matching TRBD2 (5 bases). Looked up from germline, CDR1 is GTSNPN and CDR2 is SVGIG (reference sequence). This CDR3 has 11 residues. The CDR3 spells CARGGANVLTF. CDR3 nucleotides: TGTGCACGCGGGGGGGCCAACGTCCTGACTTTC.

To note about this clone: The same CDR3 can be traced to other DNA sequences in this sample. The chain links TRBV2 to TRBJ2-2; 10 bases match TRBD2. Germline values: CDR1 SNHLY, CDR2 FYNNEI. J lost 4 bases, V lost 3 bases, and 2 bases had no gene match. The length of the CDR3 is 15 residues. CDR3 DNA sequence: TGTGCCAGCAGTGAGCTAGCGGGAGCCACCGGGGAGCTGTTTTTT. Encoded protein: CASSELAGATGELFF.

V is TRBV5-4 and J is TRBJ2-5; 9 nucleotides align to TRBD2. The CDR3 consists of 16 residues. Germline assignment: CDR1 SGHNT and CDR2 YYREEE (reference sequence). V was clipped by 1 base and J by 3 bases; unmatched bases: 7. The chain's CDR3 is CASSLSLREGKETQYF. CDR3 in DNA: TGTGCCAGCAGCTTGTCCCTGCGGGAGGGTAAAGAGACCCAGTACTTC.

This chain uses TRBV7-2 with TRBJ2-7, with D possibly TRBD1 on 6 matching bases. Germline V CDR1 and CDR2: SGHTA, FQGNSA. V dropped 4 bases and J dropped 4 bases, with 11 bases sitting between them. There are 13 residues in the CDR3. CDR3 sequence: CASSSGTWYEQYF. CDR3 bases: TGTGCCAGCAGCTCCGGGACATGGTACGAGCAGTACTTC.

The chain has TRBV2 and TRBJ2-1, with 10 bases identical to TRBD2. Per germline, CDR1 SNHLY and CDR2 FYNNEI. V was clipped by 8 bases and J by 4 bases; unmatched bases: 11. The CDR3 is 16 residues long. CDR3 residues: CASGGYSGRSYNEQFF. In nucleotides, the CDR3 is TGTGCCAGCGGGGGATATAGCGGGAGGAGTTACAATGAGCAGTTCTTC.

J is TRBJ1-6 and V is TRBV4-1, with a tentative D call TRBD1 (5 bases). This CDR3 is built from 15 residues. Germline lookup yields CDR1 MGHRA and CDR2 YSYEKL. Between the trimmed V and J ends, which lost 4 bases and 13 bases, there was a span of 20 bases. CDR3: CASSPASRGEVPLHF. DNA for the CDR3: TGCGCCAGCAGCCCCGCTTCAAGGGGAGAGGTCCCCCTCCACTTT.

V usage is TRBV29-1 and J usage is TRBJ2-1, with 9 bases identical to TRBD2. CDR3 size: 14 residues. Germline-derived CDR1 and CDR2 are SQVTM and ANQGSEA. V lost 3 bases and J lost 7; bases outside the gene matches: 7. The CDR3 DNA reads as TGCAGCGTTGACGAAGCGGGGGGAGGGAATGAGCAGTTCTTC. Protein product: CSVDEAGGGNEQFF.

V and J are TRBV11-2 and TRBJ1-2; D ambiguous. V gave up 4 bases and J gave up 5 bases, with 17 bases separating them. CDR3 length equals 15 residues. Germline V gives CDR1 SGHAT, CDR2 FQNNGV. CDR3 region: CASSSHSGGSYGYTF. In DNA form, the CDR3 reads TGTGCCAGCAGCTCCCACAGTGGAGGGTCTTATGGCTACACCTTC.

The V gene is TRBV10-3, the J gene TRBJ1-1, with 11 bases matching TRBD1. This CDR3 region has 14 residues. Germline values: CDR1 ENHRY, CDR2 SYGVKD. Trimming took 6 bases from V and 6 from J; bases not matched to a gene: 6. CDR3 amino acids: CAIRMDRGRSEAFF. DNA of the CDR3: TGTGCCATCAGGATGGACAGGGGGCGGTCTGAAGCTTTCTTT.

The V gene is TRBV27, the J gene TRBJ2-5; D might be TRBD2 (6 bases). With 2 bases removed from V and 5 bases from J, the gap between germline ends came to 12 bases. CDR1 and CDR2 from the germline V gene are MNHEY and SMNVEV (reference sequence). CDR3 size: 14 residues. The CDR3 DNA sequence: TGTGCCAGCAGTTTAGGAGGACTACCGGAGACCCAGTACTTC. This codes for CASSLGGLPETQYF.

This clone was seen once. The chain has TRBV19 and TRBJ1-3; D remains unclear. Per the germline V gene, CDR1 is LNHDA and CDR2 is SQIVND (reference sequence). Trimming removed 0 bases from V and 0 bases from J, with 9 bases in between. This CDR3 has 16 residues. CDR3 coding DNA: TGTGCCAGTAGTATAGAGGGAGAACGCTCTGGAAACACCATATATTTT. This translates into CASSIEGERSGNTIYF.

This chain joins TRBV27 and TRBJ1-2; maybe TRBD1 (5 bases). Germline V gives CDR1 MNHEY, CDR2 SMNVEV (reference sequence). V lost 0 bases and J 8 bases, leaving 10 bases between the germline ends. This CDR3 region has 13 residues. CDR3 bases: TGTGCCAGCAGTTTATCCCGAGGGGACGGCTACACCTTC. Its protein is CASSLSRGDGYTF.

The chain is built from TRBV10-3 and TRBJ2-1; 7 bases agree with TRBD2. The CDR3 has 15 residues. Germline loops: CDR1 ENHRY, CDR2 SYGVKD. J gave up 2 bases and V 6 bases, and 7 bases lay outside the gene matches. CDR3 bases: TGTGCCATCAGGGGAGGGCGGGAACCCTACAATGAGCAGTTCTTC. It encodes CAIRGGREPYNEQFF.

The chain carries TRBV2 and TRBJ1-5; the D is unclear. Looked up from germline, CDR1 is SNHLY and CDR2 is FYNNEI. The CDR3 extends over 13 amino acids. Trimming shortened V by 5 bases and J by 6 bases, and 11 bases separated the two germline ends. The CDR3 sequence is CASSPGGSQPQHF. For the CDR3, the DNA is TGTGCCAGCAGTCCCGGCGGAAGTCAGCCCCAGCATTTT.

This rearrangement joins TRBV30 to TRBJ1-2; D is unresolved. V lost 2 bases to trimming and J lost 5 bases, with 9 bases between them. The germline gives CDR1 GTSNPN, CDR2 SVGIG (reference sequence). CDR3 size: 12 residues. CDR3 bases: TGTGCCTGGAGTCCGGGTCCTTATGGCTACACCTTC. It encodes CAWSPGPYGYTF.

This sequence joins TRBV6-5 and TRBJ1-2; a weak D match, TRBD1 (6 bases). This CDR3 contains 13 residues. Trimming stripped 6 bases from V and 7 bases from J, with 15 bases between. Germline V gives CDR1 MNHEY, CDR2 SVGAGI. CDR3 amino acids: CASRGGQGFGYTF. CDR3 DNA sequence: TGTGCCAGCAGGGGGGGGCAGGGCTTTGGCTACACCTTC.

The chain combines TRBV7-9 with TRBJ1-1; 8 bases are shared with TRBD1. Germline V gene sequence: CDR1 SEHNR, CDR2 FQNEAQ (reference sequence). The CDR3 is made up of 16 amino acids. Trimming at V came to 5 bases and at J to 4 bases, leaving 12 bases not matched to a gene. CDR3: CASSRWQGALGTEAFF. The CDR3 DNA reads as TGTGCCAGCAGCCGATGGCAGGGGGCCCTGGGCACTGAAGCTTTCTTT.

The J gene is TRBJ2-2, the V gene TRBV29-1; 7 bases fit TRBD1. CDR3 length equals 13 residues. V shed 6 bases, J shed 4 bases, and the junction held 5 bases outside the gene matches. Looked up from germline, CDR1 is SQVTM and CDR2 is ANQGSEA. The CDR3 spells CSVEDRSTGELFF. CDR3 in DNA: TGCAGCGTGGAGGACAGGTCCACCGGGGAGCTGTTTTTT.

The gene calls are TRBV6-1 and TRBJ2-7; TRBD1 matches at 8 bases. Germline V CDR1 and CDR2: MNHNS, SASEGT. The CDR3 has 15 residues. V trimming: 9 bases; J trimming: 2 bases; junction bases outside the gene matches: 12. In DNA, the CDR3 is TGTGCCAGTAAACGAGGACAGGGAACGGCCTACGAGCAGTACTTC. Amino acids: CASKRGQGTAYEQYF.